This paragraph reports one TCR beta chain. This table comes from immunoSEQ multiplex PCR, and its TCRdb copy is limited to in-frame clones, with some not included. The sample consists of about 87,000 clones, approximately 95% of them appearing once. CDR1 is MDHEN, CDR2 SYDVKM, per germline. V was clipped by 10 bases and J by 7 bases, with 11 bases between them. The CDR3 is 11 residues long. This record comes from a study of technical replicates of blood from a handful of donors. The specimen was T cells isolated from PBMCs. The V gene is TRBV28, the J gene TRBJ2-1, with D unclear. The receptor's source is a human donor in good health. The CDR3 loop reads CATFFRNEQFF. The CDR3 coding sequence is TGTGCCACCTTCTTCCGGAATGAGCAGTTCTTC.